Listed below are T cell receptor beta chains from one sample, sequenced in a study of monozygotic twins with inflammatory bowel disease. TCRdb processed the 5' RACE reads again and assigns one entry to each CDR3 protein, with no DNA. The sample holds over 110,000 distinct CDR3 sequences. Sequencing used blood. The receptors here all came from a human donor with ulcerative colitis or Crohn's disease, or a healthy co-twin of an affected twin (not recorded which). CDR3s include the opening cysteine and the closing phenylalanine or tryptophan. Fields, in order: J gene, V gene, CDR3 protein.

>TRBJ2-7|TRBV7-2
CASSLGTGVSYEQYF
>TRBJ2-3|TRBV20-1
CSATGGLGTDTQYF
>TRBJ1-5|TRBV2
CASRAGQLTIQPQHF
>TRBJ2-7|TRBV24-1
CATSDGTGAYEQYF
>TRBJ2-5|TRBV7-2
CARTGGETQYF
>TRBJ2-5|TRBV7-8
CASSPDRNQETQYF
>TRBJ1-1|TRBV5-1
CASSRADRGENTEAFF
>TRBJ2-1|TRBV12-3/TRBV12-4
CASSFISGGAHNEQFF
>TRBJ1-2|TRBV20-1
CSASGGGARNYGYTF
>TRBJ2-1|TRBV5-6
CASSLASAGWAYNEQFF
>TRBJ1-1|TRBV28
CASGYGGGTEAFF
>TRBJ1-2|TRBV3-1
CASSRTGGVNGYTF
>TRBJ2-2|TRBV5-1
CASRLGETNTGELFF
>TRBJ2-5|TRBV20-1
CSAISYGTTNQKTQYF
>TRBJ2-7|TRBV5-1
CASSLEASDNYEQYF
>TRBJ2-5|TRBV5-1
CASSLAGGTSKETQYF
>TRBJ2-1|TRBV7-2
CASSKGLAGNNEQFF
>TRBJ2-1|TRBV27
CASSLSLAGGLYEQFF
>TRBJ2-3|TRBV20-1
CSAPLGTADTQYF
>TRBJ2-7|TRBV5-1
CASSFRTGSYEQYF
>TRBJ1-5|TRBV24-1
CATSERQGPNQPQHF
>TRBJ2-7|TRBV7-2
CASSLSPNPYEQYF
>TRBJ2-7|TRBV20-1
CSATPIRDNYEQYF
>TRBJ1-4|TRBV7-2
CASSRDRGNEKLFF
>TRBJ1-2|TRBV19
CASSISTGGYGYTF
>TRBJ2-3|TRBV4-2
CASSQDAGRPTDTQYF
>TRBJ2-5|TRBV7-9
CASSLSRTMETQYF
>TRBJ2-2|TRBV12-3/TRBV12-4
CASSFKPLTGYVAGELFF
>TRBJ2-3|TRBV20-1
CSANGNSVDTQYF
>TRBJ1-6|TRBV20-1
CSALGTPYSPLHF
>TRBJ1-1|TRBV11-1
CASSLAVSGGAGMNTEAFF
>TRBJ1-4|TRBV5-1
CASSYGTGDEKLFF
>TRBJ2-7|TRBV29-1
CSVWGGSNEQYF
>TRBJ2-5|TRBV28
CASRPGGGLETQYF
>TRBJ2-4|TRBV5-8
CASSPGTGIAKNIQYF
>TRBJ1-5|TRBV19
CASSKMDRPQPQHF
>TRBJ2-3|TRBV20-1
CSARGPPGGDTDTQYF
>TRBJ2-1|TRBV19
CASIPQTSGGLNEQFF
>TRBJ1-2|TRBV4-3
CASSQVIGDYGYTF
>TRBJ1-6|TRBV5-1
CASSSLVGGSPLHF
>TRBJ2-3|TRBV11-2
CASSPHTAGLSPTDTQYF
>TRBJ2-7|TRBV20-1
CSARGLGYEQYF
>TRBJ2-7|TRBV2
CASSEAGSGYEQYF
>TRBJ2-2|TRBV5-1
CASSLGGQRHTGELFF